This T cell receptor beta chain was sequenced for a study of neoadjuvant anti-PD-1 for oral cavity cancer. Across the whole study: Patients without progression received a fourth nivolumab dose around day 43, then surgical resection on days 50-56.

Per germline, CDR1 SSHAT and CDR2 FNYEAQ (reference sequence). CDR3 length: 15 residues. Whole-study findings and limits: Non-responders to neoadjuvant nivolumab had significantly more clonal PBMC T cells than responders.

In regard to this clone: The antigen is unknown. Relative to the germline gene, one junction end is altered; a read error may explain this.

Analysis of PBMCs was direct, with no culture step. Six replicates per PBMC sample, mostly from roughly 450 ng of genomic DNA. Sequencing was performed with immunoSEQ multiplex PCR; in TCRdb, only in-frame clones are kept and a portion is missing. The profile shows some 66,000 clones, more than 70% of them singletons. The sequences come from PBMCs, collected before nivolumab (anti-PD-1) treatment. V and J are TRBV7-7 and TRBJ2-2; D may be TRBD1 (5 bases). This clonotype originated in a person aged 35 to 85 with oral cavity squamous cell carcinoma. Here the CDR3 reads CASSFGQGDTGELFF. The CDR3 DNA is TGTGCTAGCAGCTTTGGGCAGGGTGACACCGGGGAGCTGTTTTTT.